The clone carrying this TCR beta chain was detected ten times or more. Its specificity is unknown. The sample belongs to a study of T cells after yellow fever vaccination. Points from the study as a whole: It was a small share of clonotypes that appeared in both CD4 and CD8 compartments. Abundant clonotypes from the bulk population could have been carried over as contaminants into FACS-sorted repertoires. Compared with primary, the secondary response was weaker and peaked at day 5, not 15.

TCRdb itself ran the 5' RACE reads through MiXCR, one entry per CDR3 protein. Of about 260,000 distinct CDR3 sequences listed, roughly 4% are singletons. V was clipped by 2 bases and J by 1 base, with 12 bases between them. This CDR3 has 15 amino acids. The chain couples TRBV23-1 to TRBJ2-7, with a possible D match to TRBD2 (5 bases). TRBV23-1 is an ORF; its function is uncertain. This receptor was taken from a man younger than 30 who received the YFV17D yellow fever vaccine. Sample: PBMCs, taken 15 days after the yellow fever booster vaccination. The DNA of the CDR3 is TGCGCCAGCAGTCAAACGGGATTCTGGTCCTACGAGCAGTACTTC. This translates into CASSQTGFWSYEQYF.